Shown below are 14 T cell receptor beta chains from a single sample sequenced in a study of blood T cell repertoires in COVID-19. TCRdb keeps only in-frame clones here, not all; method: immunoSEQ multiplex PCR. The table has approximately 70,000 clones, about nine tenths seen once. Sequenced sample: peripheral blood. The receptors come from a middle-aged man with active COVID-19.

V gene TRBV5-5 combines with J gene TRBJ2-7; TRBD1 is a possible D gene (6 bases). The CDR3 totals 13 residues. Per germline, CDR1 SGHKS and CDR2 YYEKEE (reference sequence). V was clipped by 0 bases and J by 7 bases, with 11 bases between them. The CDR3 spells CASSLGQAGEQYF. The CDR3, as DNA: TGTGCCAGCAGCTTGGGACAGGCTGGAGAGCAGTACTTC.

The V gene is TRBV19, the J gene TRBJ2-1; 11 bases line up with TRBD1. Germline V gives CDR1 LNHDA, CDR2 SQIVND (reference sequence). V lost 5 bases and J lost 0; bases outside the gene matches: 12. The CDR3 sequence is 19 residues long. The CDR3 sequence is CASSDTDRGLPFSYNEQFF. The CDR3 nucleotides are TGTGCCAGTAGTGACACGGACAGGGGGCTACCCTTCTCCTACAATGAGCAGTTCTTC.

This rearrangement joins TRBV5-1 to TRBJ1-2; a possible D gene is TRBD1 (6 bases). Trimming cost V 0 bases and J 3 bases, with 6 bases left between them. Germline loops: CDR1 SGHRS, CDR2 YFSETQ. The CDR3 sequence is 13 residues long. The CDR3 region is CASSLGTDYGYTF. The CDR3 DNA reads TGCGCCAGCAGCTTGGGGACAGACTATGGCTACACCTTC. The full variable domain, rest sourced from reference TRBV5-1 and TRBJ1-2, is KAGVTQTPRYLIKTRGQQVTLSCSPISGHRSVSWYQQTPGQGLQFLFEYFSETQRNKGNFPGRFSGRQFSNSRSEMNVSTLELGDSALYLCASSLGTDYGYTFGSGTRLTVV.

The rearrangement joins TRBV3-1 (or the pseudogene TRBV3-2) to TRBJ1-2; maybe TRBD1 (6 bases). Looked up from germline, CDR1 is LGHDT and CDR2 is YNNKEL (reference sequence). This CDR3 is built from 15 residues. Trimming took off 3 bases at V and 2 bases at J, with 13 bases between the two ends. DNA of the CDR3: TGTGCCAGCAGCCACCCCCCGACAGGCAACTATGGCTACACCTTC. It specifies CASSHPPTGNYGYTF.

J is TRBJ1-1 and V is TRBV6-4; D is undetermined. V was pared by 3 bases and J by 5 bases, with 4 bases between. Germline CDR1 MRHNA, CDR2 SNTAGT. This CDR3 spans 11 amino acids. CDR3 nucleotides: TGTGCCAGCAGTGAGGAGACTGAAGCTTTCTTT. Its protein is CASSEETEAFF.

This clone was recorded only once. The chain employs TRBV5-1 and TRBJ2-1, with TRBD2 matching over 12 bases. CDR1 is SGHRS and CDR2 is YFSETQ in the germline V gene. After removal of 4 bases from V and 9 bases from J, the junction contained 14 bases not matched to a gene. The CDR3 runs to 17 residues. CDR3 DNA sequence: TGCGCCAGCAGCCCCCACGGGCCTAGCGGGGGGGCCAGTGAGCAGTTCTTC. Translated: CASSPHGPSGGASEQFF.

This rearrangement joins TRBV4-2 to TRBJ2-7, with 12 bases that match TRBD2. The CDR3 is 17 amino acids. The germline gives CDR1 LGHNA, CDR2 YNFKEQ. V gave up 7 bases and J gave up 1 base; unmatched junction bases: 11. This CDR3 is CASNHLGTSGSSYEQYF. DNA for the CDR3: TGTGCCAGCAACCATCTCGGGACTAGCGGGTCTTCCTACGAGCAGTACTTC.

This clone was seen once. The J gene is TRBJ2-3, the V gene TRBV15; 10 nucleotides agree with TRBD2. This CDR3 has 17 amino acids. J lost 5 bases, V lost 3 bases, and 11 bases had no gene match. CDR1 is LNHNV and CDR2 is YYDKDF in the germline V gene (reference sequence). The CDR3 DNA reads as TGTGCCACCAGCAGGGGGGGGCTAGCGGGAGTCGGAGATACGCAGTATTTT. Protein sequence: CATSRGGLAGVGDTQYF. Drawing the rest from reference TRBV15 and TRBJ2-3, the complete variable domain is DAMVIQNPRYQVTQFGKPVTLSCSQTLNHNVMYWYQQKSSQAPKLLFHYYDKDFNNEADTPDNFQSRRPNTSFCFLDIRSPGLGDTAMYLCATSRGGLAGVGDTQYFGPGTRLTVL.

The V and J genes are TRBV5-4 and TRBJ2-5; possibly TRBD1 for D (6 bases). V was pared by 3 bases and J by 1 base, with 22 bases between. This CDR3 is built from 18 residues. Germline CDR1 SGHNT, CDR2 YYREEE (reference sequence). Here the CDR3 reads CASSSLVGHRAIQETQYF. CDR3 nucleotide sequence: TGTGCCAGCAGCTCCCTGGTTGGTCACAGGGCTATCCAAGAGACCCAGTACTTC. The variable domain in full, with the rest retrieved from reference TRBV5-4 and TRBJ2-5, is ETGVTQSPTHLIKTRGQQVTLRCSSQSGHNTVSWYQQALGQGPQFIFQYYREEENGRGNFPPRFSGLQFPNYSSELNVNALELDDSALYLCASSSLVGHRAIQETQYFGPGTRLLVL.

The CDR3 DNA reads as TGCGCCAGCAGCCAAGTTCTGGGCGAAGACAGGGGGCAAGGAAACACCATATATTTT. Translation gives CASSQVLGEDRGQGNTIYF. The chain links TRBV4-1 to TRBJ1-3, with 10 bases fitting TRBD1. J lost 4 bases, V lost 1 base, and 13 bases had no gene match. The germline CDR1 and CDR2 sequences are MGHRA and YSYEKL. The CDR3 loop spans 19 amino acids.

This chain links TRBV3-1 (or the pseudogene TRBV3-2) with TRBJ2-5, with TRBD1 identical over 8 bases. This CDR3 comprises 16 residues. The germline V gene encodes CDR1 LGHDT and CDR2 YNNKEL (reference sequence). V dropped 1 base and J dropped 0; count of bases not matched to a gene: 4. In DNA form, the CDR3 reads TGTGCCAGCAGCCAAGGGACAGGGAATTACCAAGAGACCCAGTACTTC. Its translation: CASSQGTGNYQETQYF.

The chain employs TRBV6-5 and TRBJ2-1; 7 bases align to TRBD2. From germline, CDR1 is MNHEY and CDR2 SVGAGI. With 0 bases clipped from V and 6 bases from J, the junction kept 2 bases outside the gene matches. The CDR3 consists of 14 residues. The DNA of the CDR3 is TGTGCCAGCAGTTACTCTCGGACTAGCAATGAGCAGTTCTTC. This sequence encodes CASSYSRTSNEQFF.

In this sample, this clone turned up once. DNA for the CDR3: TGCGCCAGCATTCTTCCCCTAGCGGGGGATTACGAGCAGTACTTC. Protein: CASILPLAGDYEQYF. This chain joins TRBV10-1 and TRBJ2-7; 10 bases agree with TRBD2. Looked up from germline, CDR1 is WNHNN and CDR2 is SYGVQD (reference sequence). The CDR3 length is 15 residues. J was trimmed by 4 bases and V by 7 bases; bases with no gene match: 10.

This chain links TRBV6-5 with TRBJ1-1; D is possibly TRBD1 (5 bases). CDR1 and CDR2 from the germline V gene are MNHEY and SVGAGI. This CDR3 region has 13 residues. V gave up 6 bases and J gave up 5 bases, with 13 bases separating them. CDR3 nucleotides: TGTGCCAGCAGCCGGGACGGGGGGACTGAAGCTTTCTTT. As protein: CASSRDGGTEAFF.